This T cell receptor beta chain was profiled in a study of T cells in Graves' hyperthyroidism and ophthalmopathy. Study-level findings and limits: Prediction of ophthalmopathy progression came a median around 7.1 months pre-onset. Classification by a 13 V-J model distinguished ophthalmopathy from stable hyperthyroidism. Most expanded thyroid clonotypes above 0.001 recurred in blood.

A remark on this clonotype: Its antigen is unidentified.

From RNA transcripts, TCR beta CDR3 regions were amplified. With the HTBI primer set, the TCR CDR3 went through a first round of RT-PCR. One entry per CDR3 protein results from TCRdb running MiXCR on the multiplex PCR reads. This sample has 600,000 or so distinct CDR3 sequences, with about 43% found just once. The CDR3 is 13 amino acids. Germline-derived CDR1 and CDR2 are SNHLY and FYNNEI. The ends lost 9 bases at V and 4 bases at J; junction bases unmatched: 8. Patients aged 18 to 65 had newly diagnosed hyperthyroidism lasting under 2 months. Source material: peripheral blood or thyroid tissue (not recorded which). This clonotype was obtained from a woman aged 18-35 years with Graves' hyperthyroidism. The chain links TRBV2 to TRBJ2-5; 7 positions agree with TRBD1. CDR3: CASRDRGGETQYF. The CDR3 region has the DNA TGTGCCAGTCGGGACAGAGGGGGAGAGACCCAGTACTTC.